This T cell receptor (beta chain) was sequenced during a study of blood T cells in healthy people across ages. Through a sample-barcoded 5' primer and a J-beta primer mix, a second PCR was run for roughly 6 to 12 cycles. TCRdb reprocessed the 5' RACE reads with MiXCR, giving one entry per CDR3 protein. The sample has just over 800,000 distinct CDR3 sequences; approximately 65% are singletons. As to this clonotype: Its antigen is currently unknown.

General study findings and limits: Whereas aged donors had fewer naive CD4+ cells, long-lived donors had more of them and higher diversity.

The V end was cut by 6 bases, the J end by 6 bases, with 20 bases between. The CDR3 length is 15 residues. The germline V gene has CDR1 SEHNR and CDR2 FQNEAQ (reference sequence). The chain couples TRBV7-9 to TRBJ1-2, with D possibly being TRBD1 (6 bases). Sequencing was carried out using blood. The clonotype was recovered from a man aged 25-40 years in good health. CDR3 loop: CASRLSLTGFDGYTF. DNA of the CDR3: TGTGCCAGCAGATTATCTCTAACAGGGTTTGATGGCTACACCTTC.